This TCR beta chain comes out of a study of beta chain features in type 1 diabetes. Study-level background: The study found patients and healthy donors alike in age, gender and cell yields. Regarding the study as a whole: In all four CD4+ subsets, TCRB CDR3 length was significantly, moderately reduced in type 1 diabetes. A definitive answer on HLA type influencing TCRB rearrangement was not reached here.

The CDR3 loop spans 14 amino acids. CDR1 and CDR2 (germline): SGHRS, YFSETQ. Deletions cut 4 bases from V and 6 bases from J, with 14 bases between. To note about this clone: Antigen unknown.

It was via CD45RO/CCR7/CD25/CD127/CD95/CD27 that CD4+ naive, central memory, regulatory and stem cell-like memory cells were sorted. The authors reverse transcribed all of the isolated RNA, so sequencing captured expressed TCRB transcripts. Repertoires were generated with immunoSEQ multiplex PCR, while TCRdb's copy carries only in-frame clones and drops some. The sample consists of 680,000 or so clones, under 15% of them appearing once. The chain links TRBV5-1 to TRBJ2-1; D call uncertain. Sample: naive CD4+ T cells from blood. The receptor was derived from a man aged 18 to 35 with type 1 diabetes. The CDR3 nucleotides read TGCGCCAGCAGCCCGGATCTCCCAGCCAATGAGCAGTTCTTC. Its protein is CASSPDLPANEQFF.